This TCR beta chain was sequenced in a study of shared clonotypes between healthy human individuals. The test was conducted at deep level. Profiled with immunoSEQ multiplex PCR; TCRdb holds only in-frame clones, not every one. The table has approximately 2.5 million clones, 90% to 95% seen once; the top ten hold around 0.14%. Donors included only healthy HIV-negative adults lacking recent acute infections or vaccinations. V was pared by 5 bases and J by 1 base, with 8 bases between. This CDR3 is 13 amino acids long. Germline V gives CDR1 SNHLY, CDR2 FYNNEI. This TCR was sampled from a man aged 18 to 30 in good health. V gene TRBV2 combines with J gene TRBJ1-1, with unresolved D. The sequencing input was naive CD4+ T cells sorted from blood. As to subset: CD45RA+ positively selected. The CDR3 DNA reads TGTGCCAGCAGTACAGTCGGGAACACTGAAGCTTTCTTT. It codes for CASSTVGNTEAFF.